The 9 T cell receptor beta chains given below trace back to one sample, sequenced in a study of PD-L1 blockade in urothelial cancer. Indicated time point: pretreatment peripheral blood. The protocol was immunoSEQ multiplex PCR, while the TCRdb copy is restricted to in-frame clones and leaves out a portion. The sample yields just over 50,000 clones, roughly 80% seen once. Sequenced here: PBMCs, sampled around atezolizumab (anti-PD-L1) treatment. Source of these receptors: a man between 65 and 85 years old with urothelial cancer.

This rearrangement joins TRBV2 to TRBJ2-1; 9 nucleotides agree with TRBD2. V lost 7 bases to trimming and J lost 15 bases; unmatched junction nucleotides: 19. This CDR3 is 15 amino acids long. CDR1 is SNHLY, CDR2 FYNNEI, per germline. CDR3 in amino acids: CASTPNQLTSGYWFF. The CDR3, as DNA: TGTGCCAGCACCCCGAATCAACTAACTAGCGGGTATTGGTTCTTC.

The V and J genes are TRBV7-9 and TRBJ1-2; D not resolved. Trimming removed 1 base at V and 8 bases at J, with 11 bases between. The CDR3 extends over 13 amino acids. Looked up from germline, CDR1 is SEHNR and CDR2 is FQNEAQ (reference sequence). CDR3 sequence: CASSLGLLRGYTF. The DNA of the CDR3 is TGTGCCAGCAGCTTAGGCTTACTGAGGGGCTACACCTTC.

This rearrangement joins TRBV19 to TRBJ1-5, with no clear D. V lost 5 bases and J lost 2, with 10 bases in between. There are 14 residues in the CDR3. From germline, CDR1 is LNHDA and CDR2 SQIVND (reference sequence). Written as DNA, the CDR3 is TGTGCCAGTAGTCGGGGTAGGGGCAATCAGCCCCAGCATTTT. It specifies CASSRGRGNQPQHF.

The J gene is TRBJ2-7, the V gene TRBV19; D may be TRBD1 (6 bases). This CDR3 has 12 residues. Per the germline V gene, CDR1 is LNHDA and CDR2 is SQIVND (reference sequence). The V gene lost 5 bases and the J gene lost 2 bases, with 7 bases spanning the gap. The CDR3 nucleotides are TGTGCCAGTAGTCAGGGGCCCTACGAGCAGTACTTC. Translation gives CASSQGPYEQYF.

J is TRBJ1-3 and V is TRBV7-9; D perhaps matches TRBD1 (5 bases). Per the germline V gene, CDR1 is SEHNR and CDR2 is FQNEAQ (reference sequence). CDR3 length equals 17 residues. V was clipped by 1 base and J by 0 bases, with 13 bases between them. The CDR3 sequence: CASSLEAGRYSGNTIYF. Here the CDR3 DNA reads TGTGCCAGCAGCTTAGAAGCGGGACGGTACTCTGGAAACACCATATATTTT.

This rearrangement joins TRBV11-3 to TRBJ1-1; tentatively, D is TRBD1 (6 bases). There are 14 residues in the CDR3. The germline CDR1 and CDR2 sequences are SGHNT and YENEEA. V was shortened by 1 base and J by 1 base, with 7 bases between the two germline ends. CDR3 loop: CASSLARGNTEAFF. In nucleotides, the CDR3 is TGTGCCAGCAGCTTAGCCAGGGGGAACACTGAAGCTTTCTTT. The whole variable domain, filled in from reference TRBV11-3 and TRBJ1-1, reads EAGVVQSPRYKIIEKKQPVAFWCNPISGHNTLYWYLQNLGQGPELLIRYENEEAVDDSQLPKDRFSAERLKGVDSTLKIQPAELGDSAVYLCASSLARGNTEAFFGQGTRLTVV.

The V and J genes are TRBV28 and TRBJ2-2; D remains unclear. V lost 3 bases, J lost 5 bases, and 13 bases lay in between. The length of the CDR3 is 15 residues. Germline V lookup: CDR1 MDHEN, CDR2 SYDVKM. CDR3 region: CASSLRLLKTGELFF. DNA of the CDR3: TGTGCCAGCAGTTTGAGGCTGTTGAAGACCGGGGAGCTGTTTTTT.

The gene calls are TRBV4-3 and TRBJ2-4; 7 bases are shared with TRBD2. CDR3 length: 15 amino acids. In germline, CDR1 is LGHNA, CDR2 YSLEER. The V gene end was trimmed by 0 bases and the J gene end by 8 bases; junction bases not matched to a gene: 7. DNA for the CDR3: TGCGCCAGCAGCCAAGACAGTGGGGCGGGGGACATTCAGTACTTC. It codes for CASSQDSGAGDIQYF.

The chain carries TRBV5-4 and TRBJ2-1; D possibly corresponds to TRBD1 (6 bases). CDR1 SGHNT and CDR2 YYREEE come from the germline V gene (reference sequence). This CDR3 spans 12 amino acids. V was pared by 1 base and J by 7 bases, with 6 bases between. CDR3 residues: CASSLTGNEQFF. CDR3 DNA: TGTGCCAGCAGCTTGACAGGGAATGAGCAGTTCTTC.